What follows is one TCR beta chain and its context. This specimen comes from a study of technical replicates of blood from a few donors. The CDR3 is 13 residues long. Per germline, CDR1 SGDLS and CDR2 YYNGEE. The V end lost 1 base, the J end lost 6 bases, and 8 bases lay between the germline ends. Sequencing was performed with immunoSEQ multiplex PCR; in TCRdb, only in-frame clones are kept and a portion is missing. In the table there are about 83,000 clones, 90% to 95% of which are singletons. The chain links TRBV9 to TRBJ1-5; D gene uncertain. Source material: T cells isolated from PBMCs. This receptor was obtained from a human donor in good health. The CDR3 reads CASSVSGAQPQHF. The DNA for the CDR3 is TGTGCCAGCAGCGTATCGGGTGCTCAGCCCCAGCATTTT.